These 32 T cell receptor beta chains were all obtained from the same sample, sequenced in a study of blood T cell repertoires in COVID-19. Libraries were prepared by immunoSEQ multiplex PCR; TCRdb keeps only in-frame clonotypes and omits some of them. The sample contains about 150,000 clones, roughly 83% of which appear only once. Sequenced sample: peripheral blood. The source is an older woman with acute or convalescent COVID-19.

This rearrangement joins TRBV5-3 to TRBJ2-5; D possibly corresponds to TRBD1 (6 bases). TRBV5-3 is noted as an ORF with a role that remains uncertain. V was clipped by 4 bases and J by 5 bases, with 18 bases between them. The CDR3 length is 15 residues. CDR3 amino acids: CARSRWTDPEETQYF. CDR3 coding DNA: TGTGCCAGAAGCAGATGGACAGATCCTGAGGAGACCCAGTACTTC.

The chain's CDR3 is CASSEGGGSYGYTF. DNA of the CDR3: TGTGCCAGCAGTGAAGGGGGGGGCTCCTATGGCTACACCTTC. J is TRBJ1-2 and V is TRBV6-1; tentative D call: TRBD1 (6 bases). Looked up from germline, CDR1 is MNHNS and CDR2 is SASEGT. The CDR3 loop spans 14 amino acids. V shed 1 base and J shed 4 bases, with 10 bases lying between them.

V is TRBV19 and J is TRBJ1-5; D gene uncertain. The CDR3 covers 16 residues. Germline V CDR1 and CDR2: LNHDA, SQIVND (reference sequence). Trimming removed 2 bases from V and 0 bases from J, with 11 bases in between. The CDR3 loop reads CASSIINRNSNQPQHF. Here the CDR3 DNA reads TGTGCCAGTAGTATAATTAACAGAAATAGCAATCAGCCCCAGCATTTT.

This chain uses TRBV6-1 with TRBJ1-5, with 10 bases identical to TRBD1. The CDR3 totals 19 residues. Germline V gene lookup returns CDR1 MNHNS and CDR2 SASEGT. Trimming at V came to 4 bases and at J to 0 bases, leaving 12 bases not matched to a gene. The CDR3 loop is CASSVWPDRGPYSNQPQHF. The CDR3 nucleotides read TGTGCCAGCAGTGTATGGCCCGACAGGGGGCCCTATAGCAATCAGCCCCAGCATTTT.

The CDR3 DNA reads TGTGCCAGCCCTACTGGGGGGGTGGCTAATGAAAAACTGTTTTTT. This translates into CASPTGGVANEKLFF. The chain links TRBV18 to TRBJ1-4, with a tentative D call TRBD1 (5 bases). V lost 8 bases and J lost 3, with 16 bases in between. The CDR3 spans 15 residues. The germline CDR1 and CDR2 sequences are KGHSH and LQKENI.

The rearrangement uses TRBV19 and TRBJ1-2; D is unclear. Trimming stripped 6 bases from V and 0 bases from J, with 14 bases between. CDR3 length equals 15 residues. Germline V gene data show CDR1 as LNHDA and CDR2 as SQIVND (reference sequence). The DNA for the CDR3 is TGTGCCAGTAGCCTTACAGATCACCCTAACTATGGCTACACCTTC. Its protein product is CASSLTDHPNYGYTF.

J is TRBJ2-5 and V is TRBV3-1 (or the pseudogene TRBV3-2); no definite D call. The CDR3 length is 12 residues. Trimming removed 2 bases from V and 9 bases from J, with 10 bases in between. From germline, CDR1 is LGHDT and CDR2 YNNKEL (reference sequence). This chain's CDR3 is CASSQLAAAQYF. The CDR3 nucleotides are TGTGCCAGCAGCCAATTGGCGGCGGCCCAGTACTTC.

This clone was observed a few times. The chain uses TRBV7-3 and TRBJ1-2; D not resolved. The V end was cut by 5 bases, the J end by 5 bases, with 18 bases between. The CDR3 has 15 amino acids. Germline V lookup: CDR1 SGHTA, CDR2 FQGTGA. The CDR3 loop reads CASSPRKGLPYGYTF. The CDR3 region has the DNA TGTGCCAGCAGCCCTCGTAAAGGACTGCCATATGGCTACACCTTC.

The chain carries TRBV18 and TRBJ1-2; 9 bases agree with TRBD1. The V and J ends lost 5 bases and 5 bases, in that order; junction bases with no gene match: 6. The length of the CDR3 is 14 residues. Germline V gene sequence: CDR1 KGHSH, CDR2 LQKENI. The CDR3, as DNA: TGTGCCAGCTCAGCCACAGGGGGCGCTTATGGCTACACCTTC. Its translation: CASSATGGAYGYTF. Based on the CDR3 plus reference TRBV18 and TRBJ1-2, the full variable domain is NAGVMQNPRHLVRRRGQEARLRCSPMKGHSHVYWYRQLPEEGLKFMVYLQKENIIDESGMPKERFSAEFPKEGPSILRIQQVVRGDSAAYFCASSATGGAYGYTFGSGTRLTVV.

The chain carries TRBV30 and TRBJ1-5; TRBD1 agrees at 12 bases. J was trimmed by 6 bases and V by 5 bases; bases with no gene match: 8. The CDR3 consists of 15 residues. CDR1 GTSNPN and CDR2 SVGIG come from the germline V gene (reference sequence). Written as DNA, the CDR3 is TGTGCCTGGGCTCCGGGACAGGGGGCGGGTCAGCCCCAGCATTTT. Residues: CAWAPGQGAGQPQHF. The variable domain in full, with the rest retrieved from reference TRBV30 and TRBJ1-5, is SQTIHQWPATLVQPVGSPLSLECTVEGTSNPNLYWYRQAAGRGLQLLFYSVGIGQISSEVPQNLSASRPQDRQFILSSKKLLLSDSGFYLCAWAPGQGAGQPQHFGDGTRLSIL.

CDR3 sequence: CASSPGTSGALNNEQFF. In nucleotides, the CDR3 is TGTGCCAGCAGCCCCGGGACTAGCGGGGCCCTAAACAATGAGCAGTTCTTC. V is TRBV5-4 and J is TRBJ2-1; 13 nucleotides align to TRBD2. Looked up from germline, CDR1 is SGHNT and CDR2 is YYREEE (reference sequence). V was clipped by 4 bases and J by 5 bases; unmatched bases: 9. The CDR3 has 17 residues. The full variable domain, with the rest looked up from reference TRBV5-4 and TRBJ2-1, is ETGVTQSPTHLIKTRGQQVTLRCSSQSGHNTVSWYQQALGQGPQFIFQYYREEENGRGNFPPRFSGLQFPNYSSELNVNALELDDSALYLCASSPGTSGALNNEQFFGPGTRLTVL.

The chain employs TRBV29-1 and TRBJ1-2; D gene unclear. Trimming left V 3 bases short and J 8 bases short, with 16 bases between. The CDR3 contains 13 residues. In germline, CDR1 is SQVTM, CDR2 ANQGSEA. CDR3 coding DNA: TGCAGCGTTGAGGTAAGGGAAACGGGGGGCTACACCTTC. Translated, it gives CSVEVRETGGYTF.

V is TRBV18 and J is TRBJ1-2, with D hard to call. CDR1 KGHSH and CDR2 LQKENI come from the germline V gene. The length of the CDR3 is 12 residues. V was pared by 1 base and J by 10 bases, with 10 bases between. CDR3 region: CASSPRPGDYTF. CDR3 nucleotide sequence: TGTGCCAGCTCACCACGTCCGGGTGACTACACCTTC.

This chain joins TRBV11-2 and TRBJ2-3; 9 bases match TRBD1. CDR3 length equals 15 residues. Germline V gene data show CDR1 as SGHAT and CDR2 as FQNNGV. J lost 6 bases, V lost 4 bases, and 8 bases had no gene match. The DNA of the CDR3 is TGTGCCAGCAGCTCAGGACAGGGGACTTTGGATACGCAGTATTTT. It encodes CASSSGQGTLDTQYF.

J is TRBJ2-2 and V is TRBV5-6; 8 bases are shared with TRBD1. The CDR3 extends over 16 amino acids. In germline, CDR1 is SGHDT, CDR2 YYEEEE. V dropped 1 base and J dropped 4; count of bases not matched to a gene: 6. CDR3 DNA: TGTGCCAGCAGCTTGCGGCAGGGGGCAGTCACCGGGGAGCTGTTTTTT. This sequence encodes CASSLRQGAVTGELFF.

The chain combines TRBV10-3 with TRBJ2-3; the D gene is possibly TRBD2 (6 bases). The germline V gene has CDR1 ENHRY and CDR2 SYGVKD. The CDR3 covers 13 residues. The V end was cut by 6 bases, the J end by 1 base, with 8 bases between. In DNA, the CDR3 is TGTGCCATCAGGGTAGCGGGCACAGATACGCAGTATTTT. This sequence encodes CAIRVAGTDTQYF.

This clone has only one observation. The J gene is TRBJ1-1, the V gene TRBV12-3 or TRBV12-4, with D unclear. The length of the CDR3 is 13 residues. Trimming removed 6 bases from V and 3 bases from J, with 11 bases in between. In DNA, the CDR3 is TGTGCCAGCAGACCGTGGGGAGACACTGAAGCTTTCTTT. It yields the protein CASRPWGDTEAFF.

This sequence joins TRBV9 and TRBJ1-2; weak D call: TRBD1 (5 bases). This CDR3 has 18 amino acids. With 4 bases removed from V and 7 bases from J, the gap between germline ends came to 29 bases. Germline CDR1 reads SGDLS; CDR2 reads YYNGEE. The CDR3 is CASSPQIGIVGGVSGYTF. The CDR3 DNA follows: TGTGCCAGCAGCCCCCAGATTGGGATTGTTGGGGGGGTGAGTGGCTACACCTTC. Using reference TRBV9 and TRBJ1-2 for the parts outside the CDR3, the full variable domain is DSGVTQTPKHLITATGQRVTLRCSPRSGDLSVYWYQQSLDQGLQFLIQYYNGEERAKGNILERFSAQQFPDLHSELNLSSLELGDSALYFCASSPQIGIVGGVSGYTFGSGTRLTVV.

In this sample, this clone turned up a few times. The CDR3 protein is CARSSSRGNTEAFF. DNA for the CDR3: TGTGCCAGAAGCTCCTCCAGGGGGAACACTGAAGCTTTCTTT. The chain employs TRBV5-3 and TRBJ1-1; D might be TRBD1 (6 bases). TRBV5-3 is treated as an ORF (open reading frame) with a function not yet certain. The CDR3 length is 14 residues. The V gene lost 3 bases and the J gene lost 1 base, with 10 bases spanning the gap.

V and J are TRBV30 and TRBJ2-5; D remains unclear. Germline CDR1 GTSNPN, CDR2 SVGIG (reference sequence). The CDR3 is 12 residues long. With 3 bases removed from V and 0 bases from J, the gap between germline ends came to 5 bases. In nucleotides, the CDR3 is TGTGCCTGGAGGACATACCAAGAGACCCAGTACTTC. It encodes CAWRTYQETQYF.

The chain uses TRBV18 and TRBJ2-3; perhaps TRBD1 as D (5 bases). With 6 bases removed from V and 4 bases from J, the gap between germline ends came to 14 bases. The CDR3 is made up of 14 amino acids. Germline lookup yields CDR1 KGHSH and CDR2 LQKENI. The CDR3 sequence is CASSDSGVPDTQYF. The DNA of the CDR3 is TGTGCCAGCTCTGACAGTGGGGTTCCAGATACGCAGTATTTT. The whole variable domain, remainder taken from reference TRBV18 and TRBJ2-3, is NAGVMQNPRHLVRRRGQEARLRCSPMKGHSHVYWYRQLPEEGLKFMVYLQKENIIDESGMPKERFSAEFPKEGPSILRIQQVVRGDSAAYFCASSDSGVPDTQYFGPGTRLTVL.

The chain is built from TRBV5-4 and TRBJ2-7, with 9 bases fitting TRBD1. The germline CDR1 and CDR2 sequences are SGHNT and YYREEE (reference sequence). This CDR3 contains 13 residues. With V trimmed by 7 bases and J by 4 bases, 6 bases remained unmatched. CDR3 protein: CASGDRVTYEQYF. CDR3 nucleotides: TGTGCCAGCGGGGACAGGGTTACTTACGAGCAGTACTTC.

The CDR3, as DNA: TGTGCTAGTGGGCCAACTATTTTGGACACTGAAGCTTTCTTT. Translating gives CASGPTILDTEAFF. The chain links TRBV12-5 to TRBJ1-1; D is unresolved. Trimming left V 6 bases short and J 3 bases short, with 14 bases between. Germline V gives CDR1 LGHNT, CDR2 FRNRAP. This CDR3 has 14 amino acids.

The chain carries TRBV28 and TRBJ1-1; D remains ambiguous. The CDR3 sequence is 16 residues long. CDR1 is MDHEN and CDR2 is SYDVKM in the germline V gene. Trimming removed 4 bases from V and 1 base from J, with 16 bases in between. The CDR3 coding sequence is TGTGCCAGCAGTTCCCGGGGAGTAAATAGGAACACTGAAGCTTTCTTT. It specifies CASSSRGVNRNTEAFF.

V usage is TRBV5-4 and J usage is TRBJ2-3, with D perhaps TRBD1 (6 bases). This CDR3 spans 13 amino acids. The V end was cut by 3 bases, the J end by 7 bases, with 12 bases between. CDR1 is SGHNT, CDR2 YYREEE, per germline (reference sequence). CDR3 loop: CASSWGRANTQYF. In DNA, the CDR3 is TGTGCCAGCAGCTGGGGGCGGGCAAATACGCAGTATTTT.

The chain combines TRBV5-1 with TRBJ2-7, with 9 bases lining up with TRBD1. V was clipped by 0 bases and J by 2 bases; unmatched bases: 0. Germline V gives CDR1 SGHRS, CDR2 YFSETQ. There are 14 residues in the CDR3. CDR3 DNA: TGCGCCAGCAGCTTGGGACAGGGGGCCTACGAGCAGTACGTC. Protein: CASSLGQGAYEQYV.

The chain employs TRBV18 and TRBJ2-5; tentative D call: TRBD1 (6 bases). Deletions cut 0 bases from V and 2 bases from J, with 16 bases between. CDR1 and CDR2 (germline): KGHSH, LQKENI. The CDR3 is 17 amino acids. The CDR3 coding sequence is TGTGCCAGCTCACCACCTCGTTCAGGGGTGAAACAAGAGACCCAGTACTTC. Translating it yields CASSPPRSGVKQETQYF.

In its sample, this clone was seen a few times. The J gene is TRBJ1-1, the V gene TRBV18; D is ambiguous. Germline CDR1 and CDR2: KGHSH and LQKENI. The V end was cut by 0 bases, the J end by 0 bases, with 8 bases between. There are 15 residues in the CDR3. Written as DNA, the CDR3 is TGTGCCAGCTCACCACCGGGCAGTCTGAACACTGAAGCTTTCTTT. Protein: CASSPPGSLNTEAFF. Filled out from reference TRBV18 and TRBJ1-1, the complete variable domain reads NAGVMQNPRHLVRRRGQEARLRCSPMKGHSHVYWYRQLPEEGLKFMVYLQKENIIDESGMPKERFSAEFPKEGPSILRIQQVVRGDSAAYFCASSPPGSLNTEAFFGQGTRLTVV.

V usage is TRBV11-2 and J usage is TRBJ1-1; maybe TRBD1 (5 bases). The germline V gene has CDR1 SGHAT and CDR2 FQNNGV. The CDR3 loop spans 14 amino acids. The V end lost 3 bases, the J end lost 1 base, and 9 bases lay between the germline ends. The CDR3 is CASSFIQANTEAFF. In nucleotides, the CDR3 is TGTGCCAGCAGCTTTATACAGGCGAACACTGAAGCTTTCTTT. The full variable domain, with the rest looked up from reference TRBV11-2 and TRBJ1-1, is EAGVAQSPRYKIIEKRQSVAFWCNPISGHATLYWYQQILGQGPKLLIQFQNNGVVDDSQLPKDRFSAERLKGVDSTLKIQPAKLEDSAVYLCASSFIQANTEAFFGQGTRLTVV.

The V call is TRBV6-4, the J call TRBJ2-1; perhaps TRBD2 as D (7 bases). CDR1 and CDR2 (germline): MRHNA, SNTAGT. This CDR3 comprises 16 residues. Trimming took 3 bases from V and 3 from J, leaving 15 bases between them. Written as DNA, the CDR3 is TGTGCCAGCAGTGAGGTCGGGGGGCGAGTCTACAATGAGCAGTTCTTC. Its protein is CASSEVGGRVYNEQFF.

The CDR3 is CASSLLWHQPQHF. In DNA form, the CDR3 reads TGTGCCAGCAGTCTCCTGTGGCACCAGCCCCAGCATTTT. The rearrangement uses TRBV6-5 and TRBJ1-5; D is uncertain. CDR3 size: 13 residues. Per the germline V gene, CDR1 is MNHEY and CDR2 is SVGAGI. V was clipped by 5 bases and J by 7 bases, with 12 bases between them.

The CDR3 DNA reads as TGCGCCAGCAGCCTTCAACACTACAATGAGCAGTTCTTC. Translation gives CASSLQHYNEQFF. The chain employs TRBV5-1 and TRBJ2-1; D unclear. The V and J ends lost 4 bases and 3 bases respectively, with 8 bases between them. Germline V gene sequence: CDR1 SGHRS, CDR2 YFSETQ. The CDR3 loop spans 13 amino acids.